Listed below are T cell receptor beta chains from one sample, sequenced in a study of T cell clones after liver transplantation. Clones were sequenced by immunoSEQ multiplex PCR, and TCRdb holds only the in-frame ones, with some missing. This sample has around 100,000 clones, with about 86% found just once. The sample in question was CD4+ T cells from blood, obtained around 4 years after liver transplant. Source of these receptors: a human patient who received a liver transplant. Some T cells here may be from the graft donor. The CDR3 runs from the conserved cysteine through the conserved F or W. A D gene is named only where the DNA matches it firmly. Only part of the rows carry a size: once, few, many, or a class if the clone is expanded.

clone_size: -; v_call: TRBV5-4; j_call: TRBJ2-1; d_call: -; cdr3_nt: TGTGCCAGCAGCCCTCTGACAGGTCGGGGTGAGCAGTTCTTC; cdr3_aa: CASSPLTGRGEQFF
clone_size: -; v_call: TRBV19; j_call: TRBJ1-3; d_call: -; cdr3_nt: TGTGCCAGTTGCTCATTCAGTGGAAACACCATATATTTT; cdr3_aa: CASCSFSGNTIYF
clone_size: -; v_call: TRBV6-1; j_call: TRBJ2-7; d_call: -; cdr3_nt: TGTGCCAGCAGTGAAGCCCCAGTCCTTGCCTACGAGCAGTACTTC; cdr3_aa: CASSEAPVLAYEQYF
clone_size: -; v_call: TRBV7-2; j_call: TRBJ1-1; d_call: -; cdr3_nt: TGTGCCAGCAGCCGGCGGCCTTTGACTGAAGCTTTCTTT; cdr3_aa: CASSRRPLTEAFF
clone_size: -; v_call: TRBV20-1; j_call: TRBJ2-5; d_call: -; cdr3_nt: TGCAGTGCTTCCGAGGTGGAGACCCAGTACTTC; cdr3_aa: CSASEVETQYF
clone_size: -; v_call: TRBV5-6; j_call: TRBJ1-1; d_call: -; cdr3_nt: TGTGCCAGCACCAAAGCGGGTTTCTTAATGAACACTGAAGCTTTCTTT; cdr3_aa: CASTKAGFLMNTEAFF
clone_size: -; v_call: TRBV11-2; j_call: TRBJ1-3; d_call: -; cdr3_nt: TGTGCCAGCAGCTCCCAGACTGCCCCTGGAAACACCATATATTTT; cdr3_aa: CASSSQTAPGNTIYF
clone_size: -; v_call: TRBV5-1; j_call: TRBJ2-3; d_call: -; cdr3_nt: TGCGCCAGCAGCTTAACGTTGGGGGCCCCAGATACGCAGTATTTT; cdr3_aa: CASSLTLGAPDTQYF
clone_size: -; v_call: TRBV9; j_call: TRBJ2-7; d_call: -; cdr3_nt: TGTGCCAGCAGCGTGACGACTGGCGACGAGCAGTACTTC; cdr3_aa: CASSVTTGDEQYF
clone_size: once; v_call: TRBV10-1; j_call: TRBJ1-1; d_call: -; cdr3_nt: TGCGCCAGCAGTGTACAGGGGAACACTGAAGCTTTCTTT; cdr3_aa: CASSVQGNTEAFF
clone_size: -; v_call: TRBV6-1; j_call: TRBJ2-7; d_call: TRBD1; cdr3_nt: TGTGCCAGCCTCTATATCGGGACAGCCTCCTACGAGCAGTACTTC; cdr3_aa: CASLYIGTASYEQYF
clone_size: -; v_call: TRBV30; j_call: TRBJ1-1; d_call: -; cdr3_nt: TGTGCCTGGAGTGTGCAGGGTATCTTGCAAACTGAAGCTTTCTTT; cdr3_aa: CAWSVQGILQTEAFF
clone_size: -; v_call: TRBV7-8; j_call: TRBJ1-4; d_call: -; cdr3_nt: TGTGCCAGCAGCTCCGGGGCTCCAACTAATGAAAAACTGTTTTTT; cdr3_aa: CASSSGAPTNEKLFF
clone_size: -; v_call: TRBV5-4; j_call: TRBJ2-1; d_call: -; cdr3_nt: TGTGCCAGCAGCGTACCGGGCCAAGGACTCAATGAGCAGTTCTTC; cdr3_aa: CASSVPGQGLNEQFF
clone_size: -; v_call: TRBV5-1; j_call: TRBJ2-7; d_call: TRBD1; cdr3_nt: TGCGCCAGCAGCTTGGGGACAGGGACCTACGAGCAGTACTTC; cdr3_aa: CASSLGTGTYEQYF
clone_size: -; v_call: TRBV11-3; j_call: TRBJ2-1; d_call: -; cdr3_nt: TGTGCCAGCAGCCGGGTGGGGGGCTCCTACAATGAGCAGTTCTTC; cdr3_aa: CASSRVGGSYNEQFF
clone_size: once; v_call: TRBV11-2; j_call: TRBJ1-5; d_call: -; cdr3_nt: TGTGCCAGCAGCTTAGAAGGGGGGGGGCCCCAGCATTTT; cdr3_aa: CASSLEGGGPQHF
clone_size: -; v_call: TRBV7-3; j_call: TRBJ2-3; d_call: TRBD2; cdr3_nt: TGTGCCAGCAGCTTAACCGATAGCGGGGCGAATAGCACAGATACGCAGTATTTT; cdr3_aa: CASSLTDSGANSTDTQYF
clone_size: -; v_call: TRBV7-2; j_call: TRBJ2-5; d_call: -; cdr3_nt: TGTGCCAGCAGCATGGACAGACAAGAGACCCAGTACTTC; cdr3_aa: CASSMDRQETQYF
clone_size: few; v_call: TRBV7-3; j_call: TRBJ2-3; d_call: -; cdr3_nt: TGTGCCAGCAGCCCATATGGGGGCAAAACAGATACGCAGTATTTT; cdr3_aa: CASSPYGGKTDTQYF
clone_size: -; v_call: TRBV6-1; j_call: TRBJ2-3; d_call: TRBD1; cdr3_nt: TGTGCCAGCAGTGCCGGGACAGGGGTAACAGATACGCAGTATTTT; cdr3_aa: CASSAGTGVTDTQYF
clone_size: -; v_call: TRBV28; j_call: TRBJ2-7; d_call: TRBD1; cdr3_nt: TGTGCCAGCAGTTTAAGTATAGGGGGACAGGGACCCTACGAGCAGTACTTC; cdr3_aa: CASSLSIGGQGPYEQYF
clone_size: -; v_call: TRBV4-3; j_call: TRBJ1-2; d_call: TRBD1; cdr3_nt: TGCGCCAGCAGCCAACCAGGACAGGGTAACTATGGCTACACCTTC; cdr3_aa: CASSQPGQGNYGYTF
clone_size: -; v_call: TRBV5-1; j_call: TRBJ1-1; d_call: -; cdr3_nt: TGCGCCAGCAGGGGAGCTCTGCGAAGGTCCACTGAAGCTTTCTTT; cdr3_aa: CASRGALRRSTEAFF
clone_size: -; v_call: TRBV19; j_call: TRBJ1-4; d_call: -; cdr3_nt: TGTGCCAGTAGTCGCAGGGAAAATGAAAAACTGTTTTTT; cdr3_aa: CASSRRENEKLFF
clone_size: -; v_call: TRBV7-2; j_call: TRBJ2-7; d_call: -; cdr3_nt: TGTGCCAGCAGCTTAGGCGGGCACCACTCCTACGAGCAGTACTTC; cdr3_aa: CASSLGGHHSYEQYF
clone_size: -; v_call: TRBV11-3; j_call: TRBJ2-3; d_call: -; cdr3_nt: TGTGCCAGCAGCCCTGCCCACACAGATACGCAGTATTTT; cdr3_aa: CASSPAHTDTQYF
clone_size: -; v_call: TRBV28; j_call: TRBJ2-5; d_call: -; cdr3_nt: TGTGCCAGCAGACAGTTCCTGGAGACCCAGTACTTC; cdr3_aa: CASRQFLETQYF
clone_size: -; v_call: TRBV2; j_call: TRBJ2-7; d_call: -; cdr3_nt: TGTGCCAGCAGTGAAGTCCCGGGACAAGTCGGGGAGCAGTACTTC; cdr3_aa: CASSEVPGQVGEQYF
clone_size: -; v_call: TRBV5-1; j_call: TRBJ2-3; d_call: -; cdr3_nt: TGCGCCAGCAGCTTGGCCGGGGAAGATACGCAGTATTTT; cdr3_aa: CASSLAGEDTQYF
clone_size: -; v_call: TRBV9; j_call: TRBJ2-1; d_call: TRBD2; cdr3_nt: TGTGCCAGCAGCTCTCCTCGAGGCGGGAGCCCCTACAATGAGCAGTTCTTC; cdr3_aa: CASSSPRGGSPYNEQFF
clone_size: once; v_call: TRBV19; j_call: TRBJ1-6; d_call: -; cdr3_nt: TGTGCCAGTAGTATCTTGACAGGAGGGTATAATTCACCCCTCCACTTT; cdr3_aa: CASSILTGGYNSPLHF
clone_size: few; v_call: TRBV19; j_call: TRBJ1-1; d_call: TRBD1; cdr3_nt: TGTGCCAGTAGGAGAACAGGGGGCTCCACTGAACGGCGGAACACTGAAGCTTTCTTT; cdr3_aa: CASRRTGGSTERRNTEAFF
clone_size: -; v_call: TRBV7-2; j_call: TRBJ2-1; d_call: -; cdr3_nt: TGTGCCAGCAGCGCCTGGAGGGCGAATGAGCAGTTCTTC; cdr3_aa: CASSAWRANEQFF
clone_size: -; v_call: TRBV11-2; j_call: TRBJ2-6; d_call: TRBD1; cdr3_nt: TGTGCCAGCAGAGGGTCCTTTAGGACAGGCGACTCTGGGGCCAACGTCCTGACTTTC; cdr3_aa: CASRGSFRTGDSGANVLTF
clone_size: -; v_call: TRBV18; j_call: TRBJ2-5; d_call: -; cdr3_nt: TGTGCCAGCTCACCAGGGACTCTACAAGAGACCCAGTACTTC; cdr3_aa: CASSPGTLQETQYF
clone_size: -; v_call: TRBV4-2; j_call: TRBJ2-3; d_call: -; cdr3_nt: TGTGCCAGCAGCCAACAGGGTCGGGGAGCGGGAGATACGCAGTATTTT; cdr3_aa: CASSQQGRGAGDTQYF
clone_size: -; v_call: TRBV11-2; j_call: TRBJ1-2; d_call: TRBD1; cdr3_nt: TGTGCCAGCAGCCCAGGGGACAGGGGGACCTATGGCTACACCTTC; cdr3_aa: CASSPGDRGTYGYTF
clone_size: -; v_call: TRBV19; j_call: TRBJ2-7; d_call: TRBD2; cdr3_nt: TGTGCCAGTAGTCGAGGGAGCGGGATGTCCTACGAGCAGTACTTC; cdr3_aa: CASSRGSGMSYEQYF
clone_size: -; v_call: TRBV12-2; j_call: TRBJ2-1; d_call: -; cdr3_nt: TGTGCAAGTCGCTTCCCCGGGAGGGACCGCTACAATGAGCAGTTCTTC; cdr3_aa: CASRFPGRDRYNEQFF
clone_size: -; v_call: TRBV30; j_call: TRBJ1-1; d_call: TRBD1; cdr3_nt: TGTGCCTGGAGTTACGGTAGGACAGGGGGTTCGAACACTGAAGCTTTCTTT; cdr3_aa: CAWSYGRTGGSNTEAFF
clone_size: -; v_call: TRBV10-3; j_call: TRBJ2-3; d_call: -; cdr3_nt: TGTGCCATCAGTGTAGGAGGTGGGAGATACACAGATACGCAGTATTTT; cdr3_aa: CAISVGGGRYTDTQYF
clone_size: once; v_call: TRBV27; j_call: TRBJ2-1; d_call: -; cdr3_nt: TGTGCCAGCAGTCACAGGAGCTCCTACAATGAGCAGTTCTTC; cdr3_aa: CASSHRSSYNEQFF
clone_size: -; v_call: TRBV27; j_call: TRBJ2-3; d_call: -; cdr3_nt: TGTGCCAGCAGGGCCCTCCCCAGCGCACTTAGCACAGATACGCAGTATTTT; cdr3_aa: CASRALPSALSTDTQYF
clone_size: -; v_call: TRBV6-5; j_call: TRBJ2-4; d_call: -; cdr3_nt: TGTGCCACCAGGCAGGGCCTGGAGGGCATTCAGTACTTC; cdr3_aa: CATRQGLEGIQYF
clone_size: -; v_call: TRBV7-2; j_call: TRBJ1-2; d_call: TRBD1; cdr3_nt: TGTGCCACTAATGACAGGGGGGACTATGGCTACACCTTC; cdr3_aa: CATNDRGDYGYTF
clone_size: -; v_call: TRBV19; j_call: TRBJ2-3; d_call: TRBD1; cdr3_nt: TGTGCCAGTAGTAAGGGACAGGGATCCGATACGCAGTATTTT; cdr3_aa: CASSKGQGSDTQYF
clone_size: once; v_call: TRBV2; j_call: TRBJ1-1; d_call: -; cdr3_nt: TGTGCCAGCAGTGAGGACCGAGGGATTACTGAAGCTTTCTTT; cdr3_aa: CASSEDRGITEAFF
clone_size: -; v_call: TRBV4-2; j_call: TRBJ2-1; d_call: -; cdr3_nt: TGTGCCAGCAGCCAAGACAGGGCTGGAGTATACAATGAGCAGTTCTTC; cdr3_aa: CASSQDRAGVYNEQFF
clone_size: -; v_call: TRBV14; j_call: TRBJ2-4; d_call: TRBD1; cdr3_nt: TGTGCCAGCAGCCAAGACCGGGGCAGGGGGCTGACAAACATTCAGTACTTC; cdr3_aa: CASSQDRGRGLTNIQYF
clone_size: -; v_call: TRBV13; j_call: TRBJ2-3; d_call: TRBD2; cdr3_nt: TGTGCCAGCAGCTTACGAGCGGGAGTATCAGATACGCAGTATTTT; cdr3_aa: CASSLRAGVSDTQYF
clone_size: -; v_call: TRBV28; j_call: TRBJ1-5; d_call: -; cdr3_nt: TGTGCCAGCAGTTTAGATCCGAGAGGGGGTTCGGATCAGCCCCAGCATTTT; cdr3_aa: CASSLDPRGGSDQPQHF
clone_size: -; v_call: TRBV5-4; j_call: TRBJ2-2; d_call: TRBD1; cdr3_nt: TGTGCCAGCAGCCCAGGTGGGACAGGGTCCGGGGAGCTGTTTTTT; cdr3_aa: CASSPGGTGSGELFF
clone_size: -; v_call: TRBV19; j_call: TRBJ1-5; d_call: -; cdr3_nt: TGTGCCAGTAGATTGGAGGGGGTGAGTCGCAATCAGCCCCAGCATTTT; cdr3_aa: CASRLEGVSRNQPQHF
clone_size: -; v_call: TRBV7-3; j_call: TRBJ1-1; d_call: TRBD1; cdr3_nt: TGTGCCTGCCCGAACAGGGGGCACGGTGGTTTCGCTGAAGCTTTCTTT; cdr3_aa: CACPNRGHGGFAEAFF
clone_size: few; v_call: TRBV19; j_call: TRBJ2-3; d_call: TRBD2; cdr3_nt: TGTGCCAGTAGTATGGGGCGGGGGTATGGAGATACGCAGTATTTT; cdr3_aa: CASSMGRGYGDTQYF
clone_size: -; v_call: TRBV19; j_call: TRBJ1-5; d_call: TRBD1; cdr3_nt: TGTGCCAGTAGCGGAGGGGGGACAGGGTCACAGCCCCAGCATTTT; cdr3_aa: CASSGGGTGSQPQHF
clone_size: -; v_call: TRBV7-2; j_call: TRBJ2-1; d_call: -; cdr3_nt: TGTGCCAGCAGCAACAGGGTTACCTACAATGAGCAGTTCTTC; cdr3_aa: CASSNRVTYNEQFF
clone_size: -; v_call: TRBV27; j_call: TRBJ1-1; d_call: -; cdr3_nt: TGTGCCAGCAGTTTATCGCCAGGCCAGAACACTGAAGCTTTCTTT; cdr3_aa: CASSLSPGQNTEAFF